Listed below are T cell receptor beta chains from one sample, sequenced in a study of shared clonotypes between healthy human individuals. Data came from immunoSEQ multiplex PCR; TCRdb stores just in-frame clones and leaves some out. Among 450,000 or so clones, about 74% were seen once, and the ten largest hold 9.5% to 15%. Material for sequencing was PBMCs. The source is a woman aged 40 to 49 in good health. Some clones in this sample may be carry-over from other donors' samples. Both conserved end residues are part of each CDR3. The D gene is left open where the match is weak. Not all rows give a size; the values are once, few, many and, for expanded clones, a class.

abundance: -; len: 11; j_gene: TRBJ2-7; d_gene: -; v_gene: TRBV7-9; CDR3nt: TGTGCCAGCAGCCTCAACTACGAGCAGTACTTC; CDR3aa: CASSLNYEQYF
abundance: -; len: 13; j_gene: TRBJ2-7; d_gene: -; v_gene: TRBV28; CDR3nt: TGTGCCAGCAGTACCAGTGCAGGGGTTAGGCAGTACTTC; CDR3aa: CASSTSAGVRQYF
abundance: many; len: 13; j_gene: TRBJ1-5; d_gene: -; v_gene: TRBV27; CDR3nt: TGTGCCAGCAGTTTATCGAGGGTTCAGCCCCAGCATTTT; CDR3aa: CASSLSRVQPQHF
abundance: -; len: 13; j_gene: TRBJ2-6; d_gene: -; v_gene: TRBV7-9; CDR3nt: TGTGCCAGCAGCCCAACCGGGAGCACCGTCCTGACTTTC; CDR3aa: CASSPTGSTVLTF
abundance: -; len: 15; j_gene: TRBJ1-2; d_gene: TRBD1; v_gene: TRBV13; CDR3nt: TGTGCCAGCAGCTTAGGCACGGGACAGTTCTATGGCTACACCTTC; CDR3aa: CASSLGTGQFYGYTF
abundance: -; len: 13; j_gene: TRBJ2-7; d_gene: TRBD1; v_gene: TRBV5-1; CDR3nt: TGCGCCAGCAGCTCCGACAGGGGAGGCGAGCAGTACTTC; CDR3aa: CASSSDRGGEQYF
abundance: -; len: 17; j_gene: TRBJ2-4; d_gene: -; v_gene: TRBV7-9; CDR3nt: TGTGCCAGCAGCCCCTTCTATGGGGTCGCGGCCAAAAACATTCAGTACTTC; CDR3aa: CASSPFYGVAAKNIQYF
abundance: few; len: 15; j_gene: TRBJ2-7; d_gene: -; v_gene: TRBV28; CDR3nt: TGTGCCAGCAGTTTAGCGGGGACAGTATCCTACGAGCAGTACTTC; CDR3aa: CASSLAGTVSYEQYF
abundance: -; len: 11; j_gene: TRBJ2-3; d_gene: TRBD1; v_gene: TRBV20-1; CDR3nt: TGCAGTGCCACCCAGGGGGAGCGTAGGTATTTT; CDR3aa: CSATQGERRYF
abundance: -; len: 22; j_gene: TRBJ2-6; d_gene: TRBD1; v_gene: TRBV30; CDR3nt: TGTGCCTGGAGTGTACTGTGGGCCCTTCCGGGACAGGGTGGTGCCGGGGCCAACGTCCTGACTTTC; CDR3aa: CAWSVLWALPGQGGAGANVLTF
abundance: -; len: 15; j_gene: TRBJ2-7; d_gene: -; v_gene: TRBV7-6; CDR3nt: TGTGCCAGCAGCCAAGCGACGGGCTCCATTGGGGAGCAGTACTTC; CDR3aa: CASSQATGSIGEQYF
abundance: -; len: 15; j_gene: TRBJ2-7; d_gene: -; v_gene: TRBV7-3; CDR3nt: TGTGCCAGCAGCTTAACTCGGACAGACTCCTACGAGCAGTACTTC; CDR3aa: CASSLTRTDSYEQYF
abundance: -; len: 14; j_gene: TRBJ1-2; d_gene: -; v_gene: TRBV7-2; CDR3nt: TGTGCCAGCAGCTTAGTCGGGGGAAACTATGGCTACACCTTC; CDR3aa: CASSLVGGNYGYTF
abundance: few; len: 11; j_gene: TRBJ2-5; d_gene: -; v_gene: TRBV29-1; CDR3nt: TGCAGCGTTGGACCCTTAGAGACCCAGTACTTC; CDR3aa: CSVGPLETQYF
abundance: few; len: 17; j_gene: TRBJ2-5; d_gene: TRBD1; v_gene: TRBV4-1; CDR3nt: TGCGCCAGCAGCCAAAACACTGGGACAGGCGGCCAAGAGACCCAGTACTTC; CDR3aa: CASSQNTGTGGQETQYF
abundance: -; len: 15; j_gene: TRBJ2-7; d_gene: TRBD2; v_gene: TRBV28; CDR3nt: TGTGCCAGCAGTTCATGGACTAGCGGCACCTACGAGCAGTACTTC; CDR3aa: CASSSWTSGTYEQYF
abundance: -; len: 14; j_gene: TRBJ2-7; d_gene: TRBD1; v_gene: TRBV5-5; CDR3nt: TGTGCCAGCAACTTGGGACAGGGCCCCTACGAGCAGTACTTC; CDR3aa: CASNLGQGPYEQYF
abundance: -; len: 15; j_gene: TRBJ2-1; d_gene: -; v_gene: TRBV30; CDR3nt: TGTGCCTGGAGTAGCCTACCCGTTTCCTACAATGAGCAGTTCTTC; CDR3aa: CAWSSLPVSYNEQFF